Presented here are 27 T cell receptor beta chains from one specimen sequenced in a study of T-cell reconstitution after alpha-beta-depleted transplantation in children. During its preparation, the TCRbeta library received unique molecular identifiers. TCRdb re-analysed the PCR reads in MiXCR, keeping a single row per CDR3 protein. Of more than 550,000 distinct CDR3 sequences in the sample, about 10% were seen once. The sample in question was PBMCs from the stem cell graft donor, obtained from the stem cell graft. These receptors originate from a human donor who donated a stem cell graft to a child with acute myeloid leukemia.

This clonotype was detected a few times. This sequence joins TRBV11-3 and TRBJ2-1; 9 nucleotides match TRBD1. V lost 2 bases and J lost 7; bases outside the gene matches: 9. CDR3 length: 16 amino acids. The germline gives CDR1 SGHNT, CDR2 YENEEA. The CDR3 region is CASSLSEDRGRNEQFF. The DNA for the CDR3 is TGTGCCAGCAGCTTATCCGAGGACAGGGGTAGAAATGAGCAGTTCTTC.

This clonotype was picked up many times. The V call is TRBV7-2, the J call TRBJ2-3; tentative D call: TRBD2 (5 bases). The CDR3 consists of 15 residues. Germline CDR1 reads SGHTA; CDR2 reads FQGNSA. Trimming took off 5 bases at V and 6 bases at J, with 18 bases between the two ends. Here the CDR3 DNA reads TGTGCCAGCAGCGTAGACGCGGGCCGCAGGGATACGCAGTATTTT. Protein sequence: CASSVDAGRRDTQYF.

This clonotype appeared many times. The chain carries TRBV29-1 and TRBJ2-5; maybe TRBD1 (6 bases). The CDR3 extends over 12 amino acids. The germline V and J ends were trimmed by 6 bases and 7 bases, with 15 bases remaining between them. Germline loops: CDR1 SQVTM, CDR2 ANQGSEA. CDR3 DNA sequence: TGCAGCGTGCAACAGGGTTTTGGGACCCAGTACTTC. Its protein product is CSVQQGFGTQYF. Full variable domain (missing parts from reference TRBV29-1 and TRBJ2-5): SAVISQKPSRDICQRGTSLTIQCQVDSQVTMMFWYRQQPGQSLTLIATANQGSEATYESGFVIDKFPISRPNLTFSTLTVSNMSPEDSSIYLCSVQQGFGTQYFGPGTRLLVL.

The chain combines TRBV20-1 with TRBJ1-4; D is unclear. CDR1 is DFQATT and CDR2 is SNEGSKA in the germline V gene (reference sequence). V was cut by 0 bases and J by 5 bases, with 10 bases left in between. CDR3 length equals 14 residues. CDR3 protein: CSARDARTNEKLFF. The CDR3 bases are TGCAGTGCTAGAGATGCCAGGACGAATGAAAAACTGTTTTTT.

The V gene is TRBV27, the J gene TRBJ2-1; D not resolved. Germline loops: CDR1 MNHEY, CDR2 SMNVEV (reference sequence). The CDR3 sequence is 13 residues long. V lost 5 bases and J lost 9, with 14 bases in between. The CDR3 is CASSRGFRGEQFF. The CDR3 DNA reads TGTGCCAGCAGTCGTGGGTTCCGCGGTGAGCAGTTCTTC.

This clonotype has just a few counts. V usage is TRBV30 and J usage is TRBJ2-5; D is possibly TRBD2 (7 bases). Trimming removed 2 bases at V and 5 bases at J, with 15 bases between. Looked up from germline, CDR1 is GTSNPN and CDR2 is SVGIG (reference sequence). The CDR3 loop spans 14 amino acids. In DNA, the CDR3 is TGTGCCTGGAGTCCCCGGACTAGGGGGGAGACCCAGTACTTC. Translating gives CAWSPRTRGETQYF. The full variable domain, completed using reference TRBV30 and TRBJ2-5, is SQTIHQWPATLVQPVGSPLSLECTVEGTSNPNLYWYRQAAGRGLQLLFYSVGIGQISSEVPQNLSASRPQDRQFILSSKKLLLSDSGFYLCAWSPRTRGETQYFGPGTRLLVL.

J is TRBJ2-1 and V is TRBV20-1; TRBD1 matches 7 bases. The V segment lost 3 bases and the J segment 6 bases; nucleotides outside the gene matches: 8. The CDR3 sequence is 14 residues long. The germline V gene has CDR1 DFQATT and CDR2 SNEGSKA (reference sequence). The CDR3 nucleotides read TGCAGTGCTAGGGGGTCGGCAGGGGGCAATGAGCAGTTCTTC. Encoded protein: CSARGSAGGNEQFF.

There are many counts of this clonotype. The V gene is TRBV29-1, the J gene TRBJ2-3; the match to TRBD2 covers 16 bases. Germline CDR1 and CDR2: SQVTM and ANQGSEA. The CDR3 contains 16 residues. V shed 7 bases and J 5 bases; nucleotides not matched to a gene: 9. This CDR3 reads CSAPGLAGGPEDTQYF. CDR3 coding DNA: TGCAGCGCCCCGGGACTAGCGGGAGGGCCAGAAGATACGCAGTATTTT.

The rearrangement uses TRBV11-2 and TRBJ2-5; 8 bases agree with TRBD2. The CDR3 has 15 amino acids. Germline CDR1 reads SGHAT; CDR2 reads FQNNGV. The junction had 9 bases not matched to a gene; V was cut back by 5 bases and J by 4 bases. In DNA, the CDR3 is TGTGCCAGCAGCCGCGGCAGCGGGAGTGTAGAGACCCAGTACTTC. Protein sequence: CASSRGSGSVETQYF. Together with reference TRBV11-2 and TRBJ2-5, the CDR3 gives the full variable domain: EAGVAQSPRYKIIEKRQSVAFWCNPISGHATLYWYQQILGQGPKLLIQFQNNGVVDDSQLPKDRFSAERLKGVDSTLKIQPAKLEDSAVYLCASSRGSGSVETQYFGPGTRLLVL.

On this clonotype: A much bigger clone sits one base away, suggesting this may be a read error. The genes are TRBV7-9 and TRBJ2-7; perhaps TRBD1 as D (5 bases). Trimming left V 5 bases short and J 5 bases short, with 16 bases between. Per the germline V gene, CDR1 is SEHNR and CDR2 is FQNEAQ (reference sequence). The CDR3 runs 14 residues. CDR3 amino acids: CASSQPNRWDEQYF. In DNA, the CDR3 is TGTGCCAGCAGCCAACCCAACAGGTGGGACGAGCAGTACTTC.

The rearrangement joins TRBV5-5 to TRBJ2-3, with D possibly TRBD2 on 5 matching bases. This CDR3 is built from 15 residues. V was shortened by 3 bases and J by 6 bases, with 17 bases between the two germline ends. Per the germline V gene, CDR1 is SGHKS and CDR2 is YYEKEE (reference sequence). CDR3 nucleotide sequence: TGTGCCAGCAGCTCCCCGCGACGGGGAGTGGATACGCAGTATTTT. Protein sequence: CASSSPRRGVDTQYF.

The rearrangement links TRBV14 to TRBJ2-7; 12 nucleotides agree with TRBD1. The germline V gene has CDR1 SGHDN and CDR2 FVKESK. J lost 6 bases, V lost 6 bases, and 9 bases had no gene match. This CDR3 has 15 amino acids. CDR3 amino acids: CASRGQGASRGEQYF. Written as DNA, the CDR3 is TGTGCCAGCAGGGGACAGGGGGCCTCCCGGGGCGAGCAGTACTTC.

This clonotype appeared many times. The chain couples TRBV3-1 to TRBJ2-1; unclear D gene. The V end was cut by 2 bases, the J end by 4 bases, with 6 bases between. Germline V lookup: CDR1 LGHDT, CDR2 YNNKEL (reference sequence). The CDR3 loop spans 13 amino acids. CDR3 loop: CASSQLTYNEQFF. CDR3 nucleotides: TGTGCCAGCAGCCAACTGACTTACAATGAGCAGTTCTTC.

The CDR3 DNA reads as TGCGCCAGCAGCCCCCTCCGACGGATTGAAAAACTGTTTTTT. It is translated as CASSPLRRIEKLFF. The chain recombines TRBV4-3 with TRBJ1-4; D remains ambiguous. The CDR3 is 14 amino acids. Germline values: CDR1 LGHNA, CDR2 YSLEER. Between the trimmed V and J ends, which lost 4 bases and 7 bases, there was a span of 13 bases.

With regard to this clonotype: A much larger clone lies one base from this, so it may be a read error. No conserved phenylalanine or tryptophan ends this CDR3, so it is likely a read error. This chain links TRBV9 with TRBJ1-4; weak D call: TRBD1 (5 bases). V lost 3 bases and J 0 bases, leaving 15 bases between the germline ends. The V gene's germline CDR1 is SGDLS and CDR2 YYNGEE. The CDR3 totals 17 residues. The CDR3 sequence is CASSALGTSATNEKLFC. Here the CDR3 DNA reads TGTGCCAGCAGCGCCCTCGGGACGTCCGCAACTAATGAAAAACTGTTTTGT.

This clonotype was observed many times. The rearrangement joins TRBV28 to TRBJ2-5, with TRBD2 matching 7 bases. Germline V gene lookup returns CDR1 MDHEN and CDR2 SYDVKM. J was trimmed by 3 bases and V by 6 bases; bases with no gene match: 4. The CDR3 has 13 amino acids. In DNA, the CDR3 is TGTGCCAGCAGGCTAACTAGCGAAGAGACCCAGTACTTC. Its translation: CASRLTSEETQYF.

The chain uses TRBV19 and TRBJ2-1; no definite D call. This CDR3 region has 14 residues. V shed 4 bases and J shed 2 bases, with 9 bases lying between them. The germline gives CDR1 LNHDA, CDR2 SQIVND (reference sequence). CDR3 coding DNA: TGTGCCAGTAGTACCACGCTTGCCTACAATGAGCAGTTCTTC. As protein: CASSTTLAYNEQFF.

This chain links TRBV24-1 with TRBJ2-6, with 10 nucleotides matching TRBD2. Losses at the gene ends were 5 bases for V and 0 bases for J; bases not matched to a gene: 6. The CDR3 runs to 18 residues. Germline values: CDR1 KGHDR, CDR2 SFDVKD. The CDR3 is CATSGGAGGFSGANVLTF. The CDR3 DNA reads as TGTGCCACCAGTGGTGGAGCGGGAGGGTTCTCTGGGGCCAACGTCCTGACTTTC.

This clonotype came up many times. The chain is built from TRBV6-4 and TRBJ2-2; the D gene is possibly TRBD2 (6 bases). The CDR3 has 15 amino acids. V lost 0 bases to trimming and J lost 3 bases, with 8 bases between them. From germline, CDR1 is MRHNA and CDR2 SNTAGT. The CDR3 DNA sequence: TGTGCCAGCAGTGACTCGACGGGAGACACCGGGGAGCTGTTTTTT. Translating gives CASSDSTGDTGELFF.

This clonotype was counted at least ten times. V usage is TRBV12-3 or TRBV12-4 and J usage is TRBJ2-3; the match to TRBD2 covers 9 bases. J was trimmed by 2 bases and V by 6 bases; bases with no gene match: 9. The CDR3 spans 16 residues. The CDR3 DNA is TGTGCCAGCAGGGGGCCGGGACTAGCCCTCACAGATACGCAGTATTTT. Translating it yields CASRGPGLALTDTQYF.

This clonotype showed up just a few times. This chain uses TRBV6-2 or TRBV6-3 with TRBJ2-1; D not certain. Germline assignment: CDR1 MNHEY and CDR2 SVGEGT. The CDR3 runs to 18 residues. V was clipped by 2 bases and J by 0 bases, with 17 bases between them. The CDR3 loop is CASSYDVRATASYNEQFF. DNA for the CDR3: TGTGCCAGCAGTTACGACGTTAGAGCAACGGCCTCCTACAATGAGCAGTTCTTC.

This clonotype was counted many times. The chain has TRBV28 and TRBJ1-1, with TRBD1 as a possible D gene (5 bases). V was shortened by 8 bases and J by 7 bases, with 11 bases between the two germline ends. This CDR3 is built from 11 residues. CDR1 is MDHEN, CDR2 SYDVKM, per germline. In DNA form, the CDR3 reads TGTGCCAGCGGGGGTTACGGTGAAGCTTTCTTT. This gives the protein CASGGYGEAFF.

The sample holds many counts of this clonotype. The V call is TRBV12-3 or TRBV12-4, the J call TRBJ2-1; 8 nucleotides match TRBD2. This CDR3 spans 16 amino acids. With V trimmed by 2 bases and J by 6 bases, 9 bases remained unmatched. This CDR3 reads CASSLIMAGGRNEQFF. As DNA, the CDR3 is TGTGCCAGCAGTTTAATTATGGCGGGAGGTCGCAATGAGCAGTTCTTC.

This chain joins TRBV6-2 or TRBV6-3 and TRBJ2-7; D is unresolved. The V end lost 2 bases, the J end lost 0 bases, and 11 bases lay between the germline ends. CDR1 and CDR2 (germline): MNHEY, SVGEGT. CDR3 length: 15 amino acids. CDR3 amino acids: CASSYGPGGSYEQYF. CDR3 sequence (DNA): TGTGCCAGCAGTTACGGACCGGGCGGCTCCTACGAGCAGTACTTC.

This clonotype was counted between two and nine times. V usage is TRBV7-2 and J usage is TRBJ2-1; tentative D call: TRBD1 (6 bases). This CDR3 is built from 13 residues. The germline CDR1 and CDR2 sequences are SGHTA and FQGNSA. The germline V and J ends were trimmed by 3 bases and 9 bases, with 12 bases remaining between them. CDR3 nucleotide sequence: TGTGCCAGCAGCTTGCAGGGGATGGGTGAGCAGTTCTTC. This gives the protein CASSLQGMGEQFF. Variable domain in full (rest from reference TRBV7-2 and TRBJ2-1): GAGVSQSPSNKVTEKGKDVELRCDPISGHTALYWYRQSLGQGLEFLIYFQGNSAPDKSGLPSDRFSAERTGGSVSTLTIQRTQQEDSAVYLCASSLQGMGEQFFGPGTRLTVL.

This clonotype showed up many times. The J gene is TRBJ2-4, the V gene TRBV29-1, with 7 bases matching TRBD2. The CDR3 extends over 15 amino acids. Looked up from germline, CDR1 is SQVTM and CDR2 is ANQGSEA. V dropped 6 bases and J dropped 9; count of bases not matched to a gene: 17. CDR3 DNA: TGCAGCGTGGGGGGGACTGCTAGCCAAAGGGGCATTCAGTACTTC. Its protein product is CSVGGTASQRGIQYF.

This clonotype was recorded many times. CDR3 sequence (DNA): TGCAGTGCTAAACATAGGCTGGACGAGCAGTACTTC. This codes for CSAKHRLDEQYF. V usage is TRBV20-1 and J usage is TRBJ2-7; D is uncertain. This CDR3 contains 12 residues. With 4 bases removed from V and 5 bases from J, the gap between germline ends came to 12 bases. Germline V gene data show CDR1 as DFQATT and CDR2 as SNEGSKA (reference sequence).